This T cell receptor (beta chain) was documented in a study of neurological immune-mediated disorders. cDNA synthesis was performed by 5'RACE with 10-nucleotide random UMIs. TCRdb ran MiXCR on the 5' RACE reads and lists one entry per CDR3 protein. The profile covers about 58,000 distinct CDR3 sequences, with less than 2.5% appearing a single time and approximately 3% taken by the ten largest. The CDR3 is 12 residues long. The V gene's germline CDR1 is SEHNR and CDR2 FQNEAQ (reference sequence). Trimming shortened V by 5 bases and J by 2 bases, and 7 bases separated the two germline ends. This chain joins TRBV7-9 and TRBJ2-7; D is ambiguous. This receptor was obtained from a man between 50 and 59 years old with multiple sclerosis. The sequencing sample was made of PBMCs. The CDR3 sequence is CASSTGPYEQYF. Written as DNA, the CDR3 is TGTGCCAGCAGCACTGGACCCTACGAGCAGTACTTC.